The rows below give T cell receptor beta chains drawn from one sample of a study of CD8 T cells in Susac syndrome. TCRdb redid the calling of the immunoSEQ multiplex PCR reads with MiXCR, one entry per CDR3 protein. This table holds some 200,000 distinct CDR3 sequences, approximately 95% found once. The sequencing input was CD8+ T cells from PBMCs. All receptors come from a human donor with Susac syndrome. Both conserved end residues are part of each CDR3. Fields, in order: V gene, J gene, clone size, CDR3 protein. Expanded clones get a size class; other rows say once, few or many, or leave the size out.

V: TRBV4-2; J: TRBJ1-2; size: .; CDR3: CASSQARDGLRGGYTF
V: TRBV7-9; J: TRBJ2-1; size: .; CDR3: CASSHLFGTSDEQFF
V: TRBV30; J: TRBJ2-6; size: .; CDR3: CAWSDPGQVYSGANVLTF
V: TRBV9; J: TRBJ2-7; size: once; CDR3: CASSVASGSLEQYF
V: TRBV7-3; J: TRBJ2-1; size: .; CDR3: CASSLTSASNYNEQFF
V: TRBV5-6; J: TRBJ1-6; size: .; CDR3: CASSLRGYYNSPLHF
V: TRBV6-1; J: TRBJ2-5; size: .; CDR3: CATMGGDMLETQYF
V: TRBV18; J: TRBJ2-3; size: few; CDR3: CASSPRTDTQYF
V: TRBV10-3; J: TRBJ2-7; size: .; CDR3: CAISESGDRGSYEQYF
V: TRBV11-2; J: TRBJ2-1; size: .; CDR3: CASSLPQEQFF
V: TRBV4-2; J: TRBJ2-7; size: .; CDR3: CASSPGVYEQYF
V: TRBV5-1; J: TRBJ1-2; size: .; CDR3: CASSVTGAIEYGYTF
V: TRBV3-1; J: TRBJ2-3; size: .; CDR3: CASSQDRWADTQYF
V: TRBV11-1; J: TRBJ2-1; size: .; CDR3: CASSLPGGDSYNEQFF
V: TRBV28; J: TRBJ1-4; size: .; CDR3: CASRPRGGGEKLFF
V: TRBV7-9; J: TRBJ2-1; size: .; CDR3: CASTTKSSGKQFF
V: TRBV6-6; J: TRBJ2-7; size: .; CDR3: CASSLTGPQGPEQYF
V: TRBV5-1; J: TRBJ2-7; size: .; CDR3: CASSLRLAGMYEQYF
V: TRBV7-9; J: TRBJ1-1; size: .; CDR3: CASSSIQVKMNTEAFF
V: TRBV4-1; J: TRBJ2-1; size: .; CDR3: CASSHPIIAGLHYNEQFF
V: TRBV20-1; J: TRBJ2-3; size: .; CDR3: CSASTGTSGTDTQYF
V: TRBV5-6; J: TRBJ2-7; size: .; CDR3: CASSFLSAASYEQYF
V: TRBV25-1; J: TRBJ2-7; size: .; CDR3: CASSESDYEQYF
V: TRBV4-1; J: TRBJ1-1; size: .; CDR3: CATKVFGAGTEAFF